The 23 T cell receptor beta chains below all came from one sample that was sequenced in a study of OX40 agonist ivuxolimab in advanced cancers. Sequencing used immunoSEQ multiplex PCR; TCRdb keeps in-frame clones, though not all of them. Of 90,000 or so clones in the sample, around 90% were seen once. Here the sequenced sample was CD4+ or CD8+ T cells sorted from blood, taken in a trial of the OX40 agonist ivuxolimab. The origin of the receptors is an adult with an advanced solid tumor such as melanoma, head and neck, liver or kidney cancer.

This clone was recorded only once. The J gene is TRBJ1-3, the V gene TRBV15; tentative D call: TRBD1 (5 bases). With 0 bases removed from V and 2 bases from J, the gap between germline ends came to 8 bases. The CDR3 totals 15 residues. The germline V gene encodes CDR1 LNHNV and CDR2 YYDKDF (reference sequence). In nucleotides, the CDR3 is TGTGCCACCAGCAGAGACAGGGTCGCTGGAAACACCATATATTTT. Encoded protein: CATSRDRVAGNTIYF.

The rearrangement joins TRBV5-1 to TRBJ1-1; D is unresolved. Deletions cut 0 bases from V and 1 base from J, with 7 bases between. CDR1 SGHRS and CDR2 YFSETQ come from the germline V gene. The CDR3 is 14 residues long. This CDR3 reads CASSLEVSNTEAFF. CDR3 nucleotide sequence: TGCGCCAGCAGCTTGGAGGTCTCGAACACTGAAGCTTTCTTT.

In regard to this clone: Other DNA sequences from this sample encode an identical CDR3 as well. J is TRBJ1-5 and V is TRBV30; D unclear. V lost 0 bases to trimming and J lost 0 bases, with 6 bases between them. In germline, CDR1 is GTSNPN, CDR2 SVGIG (reference sequence). The CDR3 runs 14 residues. The CDR3 here is CAWSVVNSNQPQHF. CDR3 DNA sequence: TGTGCCTGGAGTGTAGTGAATAGCAATCAGCCCCAGCATTTT.

The rearrangement joins TRBV9 to TRBJ2-1; a weak D match, TRBD1 (5 bases). This CDR3 has 16 amino acids. The germline V and J ends were trimmed by 3 bases and 3 bases, with 16 bases remaining between them. Germline lookup yields CDR1 SGDLS and CDR2 YYNGEE. For the CDR3, the DNA is TGTGCCAGCAGCGCGCAAGCAGGGATCGACTACAATGAGCAGTTCTTC. Translating it yields CASSAQAGIDYNEQFF.

This clone was seen only a few times. The J gene is TRBJ1-5, the V gene TRBV18, with D possibly matching TRBD1 (5 bases). Trimming removed 2 bases at V and 7 bases at J, with 12 bases between. CDR1 is KGHSH, CDR2 LQKENI, per germline. The CDR3 loop spans 14 amino acids. The CDR3 DNA sequence: TGTGCCAGCTCACCAGCTGAGGGGTACCAGCCCCAGCATTTT. Its protein is CASSPAEGYQPQHF.

The chain combines TRBV5-4 with TRBJ2-2; weak D call: TRBD2 (6 bases). Germline V gene sequence: CDR1 SGHNT, CDR2 YYREEE (reference sequence). V shed 0 bases and J shed 7 bases, with 7 bases lying between them. This CDR3 has 13 amino acids. The CDR3 loop is CASSLVGGGELFF. The CDR3 DNA is TGTGCCAGCAGCTTGGTGGGAGGCGGGGAGCTGTTTTTT. Full variable domain (rest looked up from reference TRBV5-4 and TRBJ2-2): ETGVTQSPTHLIKTRGQQVTLRCSSQSGHNTVSWYQQALGQGPQFIFQYYREEENGRGNFPPRFSGLQFPNYSSELNVNALELDDSALYLCASSLVGGGELFFGEGSRLTVL.

J is TRBJ1-2 and V is TRBV5-4; D is unclear. Per germline, CDR1 SGHNT and CDR2 YYREEE (reference sequence). Between the trimmed V and J ends, which lost 2 bases and 8 bases, there was a span of 10 bases. This CDR3 has 12 amino acids. CDR3 DNA: TGTGCCAGCAGCTTCAGCTTGGGAGGCTACACCTTC. It translates to CASSFSLGGYTF.

This clone appeared once. The V and J genes are TRBV28 and TRBJ1-3; 11 bases map to TRBD1. J lost 4 bases, V lost 4 bases, and 12 bases had no gene match. Germline CDR1 is MDHEN and CDR2 is SYDVKM. The CDR3 is 18 residues long. The CDR3 DNA is TGTGCCAGCAGTTCTTCCGGGACAGGGGGGCTAGCGGGAAACACCATATATTTT. This gives the protein CASSSSGTGGLAGNTIYF. Supplemented by reference TRBV28 and TRBJ1-3, the full variable domain reads DVKVTQSSRYLVKRTGEKVFLECVQDMDHENMFWYRQDPGLGLRLIYFSYDVKMKEKGDIPEGYSVSREKKERFSLILESASTNQTSMYLCASSSSGTGGLAGNTIYFGEGSWLTVV.

The rearrangement links TRBV18 to TRBJ2-5; 8 nucleotides match TRBD2. Looked up from germline, CDR1 is KGHSH and CDR2 is LQKENI. The CDR3 is made up of 14 amino acids. V dropped 2 bases and J dropped 3; count of bases not matched to a gene: 2. DNA for the CDR3: TGTGCCAGCTCACCAGTGCGGGGGGAAGAGACCCAGTACTTC. As protein: CASSPVRGEETQYF. Variable domain in full (rest from reference TRBV18 and TRBJ2-5): NAGVMQNPRHLVRRRGQEARLRCSPMKGHSHVYWYRQLPEEGLKFMVYLQKENIIDESGMPKERFSAEFPKEGPSILRIQQVVRGDSAAYFCASSPVRGEETQYFGPGTRLLVL.

The chain recombines TRBV2 with TRBJ1-1; TRBD1 agrees at 7 bases. V shed 6 bases, J shed 0 bases, and the junction held 4 bases outside the gene matches. Germline V gene sequence: CDR1 SNHLY, CDR2 FYNNEI. There are 14 residues in the CDR3. For the CDR3, the DNA is TGTGCCAGCAGGGGGACAGTGTTGAACACTGAAGCTTTCTTT. It yields the protein CASRGTVLNTEAFF.

This clone has only a few counts. The CDR3 spells CAITSGSSEQYF. The CDR3, as DNA: TGTGCCATCACTAGCGGGTCGAGCGAGCAGTACTTC. This chain links TRBV10-3 with TRBJ2-7; TRBD2 matches 8 bases. After removal of 7 bases from V and 6 bases from J, the junction contained 5 bases not matched to a gene. Germline CDR1 and CDR2: ENHRY and SYGVKD. This CDR3 has 12 residues.

V gene TRBV7-9 combines with J gene TRBJ1-3, with TRBD1 as a possible D gene (5 bases). CDR3 size: 12 residues. In germline, CDR1 is SEHNR, CDR2 FQNEAQ (reference sequence). The ends were cut back, 3 bases at V and 10 bases at J, with 10 bases in the middle. CDR3 region: CASSLPGITIYF. The CDR3 region has the DNA TGTGCCAGCAGCTTGCCAGGGATAACCATATATTTT.

The rearrangement joins TRBV11-2 to TRBJ2-2, with TRBD1 matching 9 bases. The germline gives CDR1 SGHAT, CDR2 FQNNGV. J gave up 5 bases and V 4 bases, and 11 bases lay outside the gene matches. The CDR3 totals 17 residues. CDR3 residues: CASSSIQGARGTGELFF. The CDR3, as DNA: TGTGCCAGCAGCTCTATACAGGGGGCACGAGGAACCGGGGAGCTGTTTTTT.

V and J are TRBV7-9 and TRBJ1-4; 8 positions match TRBD1. J was trimmed by 0 bases and V by 5 bases; bases with no gene match: 2. The CDR3 is 15 amino acids. Germline-derived CDR1 and CDR2 are SEHNR and FQNEAQ (reference sequence). The CDR3 DNA is TGTGCCAGCAGCCGACAGGGGACAACTAATGAAAAACTGTTTTTT. Encoded protein: CASSRQGTTNEKLFF.

The chain joins TRBV7-8 to TRBJ1-1, with D maybe TRBD1 (6 bases). Germline V lookup: CDR1 SGHVS, CDR2 FQNEAQ. V was cut by 2 bases and J by 4 bases, with 14 bases left in between. There are 15 residues in the CDR3. The CDR3 nucleotides are TGTGCCAGCAGCTTATTTCGGGGGGCCTTCACTGAAGCTTTCTTT. Translated: CASSLFRGAFTEAFF. Full variable domain (rest looked up from reference TRBV7-8 and TRBJ1-1): GAGVSQSPRYKVAKRGQDVALRCDPISGHVSLFWYQQALGQGPEFLTYFQNEAQLDKSGLPSDRFFAERPEGSVSTLKIQRTQQEDSAVYLCASSLFRGAFTEAFFGQGTRLTVV.

A few counts support this clone. The genes are TRBV4-2 and TRBJ1-4; unclear D gene. Trimming removed 1 base from V and 8 bases from J, with 20 bases in between. CDR1 LGHNA and CDR2 YNFKEQ come from the germline V gene. This CDR3 region has 17 residues. Here the CDR3 DNA reads TGTGCCAGCAGCCAAGTCGCACGGTTAGCCGTGGAGGAAAAACTGTTTTTT. This gives the protein CASSQVARLAVEEKLFF.

This clone has just one count. This rearrangement joins TRBV5-4 to TRBJ2-1, with D perhaps TRBD1 (6 bases). V gave up 4 bases and J gave up 10 bases, with 18 bases separating them. The CDR3 loop spans 14 amino acids. In germline, CDR1 is SGHNT, CDR2 YYREEE (reference sequence). CDR3 nucleotides: TGTGCCAGCAGCAAAGGGGGTAACCGAGGGGAGCAGTTCTTC. Protein sequence: CASSKGGNRGEQFF.

The gene calls are TRBV19 and TRBJ1-5; tentatively, D is TRBD1 (5 bases). Trimming removed 5 bases from V and 1 base from J, with 15 bases in between. The CDR3 is 16 amino acids. CDR1 is LNHDA and CDR2 is SQIVND in the germline V gene (reference sequence). The CDR3 DNA reads as TGTGCCAGTAGTGTGAGGGACTCGGGCAGCAATCAGCCCCAGCATTTT. It yields the protein CASSVRDSGSNQPQHF.

This chain joins TRBV6-5 and TRBJ2-2; possibly TRBD2 for D (5 bases). The germline V gene encodes CDR1 MNHEY and CDR2 SVGAGI. Between the trimmed V and J ends, which lost 8 bases and 5 bases, there was a span of 6 bases. This CDR3 has 11 amino acids. CDR3 amino acids: CASGETGELFF. The CDR3 coding sequence is TGTGCCAGCGGGGAGACCGGGGAGCTGTTTTTT.

This clone was seen once. The chain links TRBV5-1 to TRBJ2-3; 12 nucleotides align to TRBD2. With V trimmed by 0 bases and J by 5 bases, 1 base remained unmatched. This CDR3 has 15 residues. Germline-derived CDR1 and CDR2 are SGHRS and YFSETQ. CDR3 DNA sequence: TGCGCCAGCAGCTTGGAGACTAGCGGGAGAGATACGCAGTATTTT. Protein sequence: CASSLETSGRDTQYF.

The chain joins TRBV6-5 to TRBJ2-5; D is unresolved. The germline V gene has CDR1 MNHEY and CDR2 SVGAGI. The ends were cut back, 0 bases at V and 0 bases at J, with 8 bases in the middle. This CDR3 has 15 residues. The CDR3: CASSYSRQYQETQYF. In nucleotides, the CDR3 is TGTGCCAGCAGTTACTCGCGGCAGTACCAAGAGACCCAGTACTTC.

V usage is TRBV4-2 and J usage is TRBJ1-3; 7 bases are a match to TRBD1. Trimming at V came to 8 bases and at J to 8 bases, leaving 9 bases not matched to a gene. This CDR3 region has 13 residues. Germline values: CDR1 LGHNA, CDR2 YNFKEQ. The CDR3 DNA follows: TGTGCCAGCGGCAGGGGGTTAACGGACACCATATATTTT. This encodes CASGRGLTDTIYF.

The J gene is TRBJ2-2, the V gene TRBV7-6; no definite D call. Germline CDR1 SGHVS, CDR2 FNYEAQ. This CDR3 is built from 15 residues. Trimming took off 2 bases at V and 0 bases at J, with 7 bases between the two ends. The CDR3 spells CASSLRTSNTGELFF. Here the CDR3 DNA reads TGTGCCAGCAGCTTACGGACCTCGAACACCGGGGAGCTGTTTTTT. The full variable domain, in which reference TRBV7-6 and TRBJ2-2 provide the parts outside the CDR3, is GAGVSQSPRYKVTKRGQDVALRCDPISGHVSLYWYRQALGQGPEFLTYFNYEAQQDKSGLPNDRFSAERPEGSISTLTIQRTEQRDSAMYRCASSLRTSNTGELFFGEGSRLTVL.